The 14 T cell receptor beta chains below were found in one sample sequenced in a study of blood T cell repertoires in COVID-19. Profiled with immunoSEQ multiplex PCR; TCRdb holds only in-frame clones, not every one. The sample records about 15,000 clones, roughly nine tenths being singletons. Input material: peripheral blood. The receptors derive from a woman in her 70s in a cohort sampled during active or convalescent COVID-19.

The CDR3 reads CSVGAGTNEKLFF. The CDR3 DNA sequence: TGCAGCGTTGGGGCAGGGACTAATGAAAAACTGTTTTTT. The chain links TRBV29-1 to TRBJ1-4; TRBD1 is a possible D gene (5 bases). The germline CDR1 and CDR2 sequences are SQVTM and ANQGSEA. V was clipped by 4 bases and J by 2 bases, with 8 bases between them. The CDR3 is 13 residues long.

V is TRBV5-5 and J is TRBJ1-2, with D perhaps matching TRBD1 (5 bases). CDR3 length: 12 amino acids. V shed 3 bases and J shed 3 bases, with 6 bases lying between them. CDR1 is SGHKS, CDR2 YYEKEE, per germline (reference sequence). For the CDR3, the DNA is TGTGCCAGCAGCTCAGGGTACTATGGCTACACCTTC. This encodes CASSSGYYGYTF.

This sequence joins TRBV27 and TRBJ1-3; TRBD1 is a possible D gene (5 bases). Germline V CDR1 and CDR2: MNHEY, SMNVEV (reference sequence). The CDR3 spans 15 residues. V dropped 5 bases and J dropped 0 bases, with 11 bases sitting between them. CDR3 coding DNA: TGTGCCAGCAGTGTCTCAGGGTTCTCTGGAAACACCATATATTTT. This encodes CASSVSGFSGNTIYF.

This chain uses TRBV28 with TRBJ2-1; 14 positions match TRBD2. From germline, CDR1 is MDHEN and CDR2 SYDVKM. V shed 3 bases and J 8 bases; nucleotides not matched to a gene: 6. The CDR3 is made up of 16 amino acids. The DNA of the CDR3 is TGTGCCAGCAGTTTGGGACTAGCGGGGGCCAGGGATGAGCAGTTCTTC. It encodes CASSLGLAGARDEQFF.

The chain uses TRBV28 and TRBJ1-1; a weak D match, TRBD1 (5 bases). V was trimmed by 7 bases and J by 3 bases, leaving 12 bases between them. The germline gives CDR1 MDHEN, CDR2 SYDVKM. This CDR3 has 13 residues. The CDR3 sequence is CASKIGGDTEAFF. CDR3 nucleotides: TGTGCCAGCAAAATAGGAGGGGACACTGAAGCTTTCTTT.

V and J are TRBV28 and TRBJ1-2; the match to TRBD1 covers 12 bases. Trimming cost V 4 bases and J 2 bases; bases outside gene matches: 8. CDR3 size: 17 residues. Germline CDR1 is MDHEN and CDR2 is SYDVKM. CDR3 DNA: TGTGCCAGCAGTTCTCCCGGGACAGGGGGCCTCAACTATGGCTACACCTTC. Its protein product is CASSSPGTGGLNYGYTF.

V is TRBV4-3 and J is TRBJ2-2; 10 bases map to TRBD2. This CDR3 has 17 residues. V was pared by 0 bases and J by 9 bases, with 10 bases of the junction left unmatched. Germline V lookup: CDR1 LGHNA, CDR2 YSLEER. The CDR3: CASSQEAASGGARELFF. The CDR3 bases are TGCGCCAGCAGCCAAGAGGCGGCCAGCGGGGGGGCCAGGGAGCTGTTTTTT.

This chain's CDR3 is CSASSVGTEAFF. The CDR3 DNA reads as TGCAGTGCTAGTTCTGTCGGGACTGAAGCTTTCTTT. The chain links TRBV20-1 to TRBJ1-1; D uncertain. The CDR3 runs 12 residues. Trimming left V 3 bases short and J 5 bases short, with 10 bases between. Germline loops: CDR1 DFQATT, CDR2 SNEGSKA (reference sequence).

The chain recombines TRBV5-6 with TRBJ1-4; D is possibly TRBD1 (5 bases). Germline CDR1 and CDR2: SGHDT and YYEEEE. The CDR3 is 14 residues long. With 0 bases removed from V and 6 bases from J, the gap between germline ends came to 9 bases. In DNA form, the CDR3 reads TGTGCCAGCAGCTTGGGACAGCCATATGAAAAACTGTTTTTT. Its translation: CASSLGQPYEKLFF.

This clone is a singleton in its sample. CDR3 residues: CASSQEKGFCNQPQHF. The CDR3 region has the DNA TGTGCCAGCAGCCAAGAGAAGGGGTTTTGCAATCAGCCCCAGCATTTT. This rearrangement joins TRBV3-1 (or the pseudogene TRBV3-2) to TRBJ1-5; possible D gene TRBD1, 5 bases. V was pared by 0 bases and J by 2 bases, with 11 bases between. Germline V gene sequence: CDR1 LGHDT, CDR2 YNNKEL (reference sequence). The CDR3 spans 16 residues.

The chain has TRBV6-5 and TRBJ1-2, with D perhaps TRBD1 (6 bases). From germline, CDR1 is MNHEY and CDR2 SVGAGI. Between the trimmed V and J ends, which lost 8 bases and 6 bases, there was a span of 13 bases. This CDR3 has 12 amino acids. CDR3 sequence: CASEDSSDGYTF. The CDR3 DNA is TGTGCCAGCGAGGACAGCTCGGATGGCTACACCTTC.

By proportion, this clone is medium-sized. The chain carries TRBV6-6 and TRBJ2-1; TRBD2 aligns across 12 bases. The CDR3 totals 15 residues. The germline gives CDR1 MNHNY, CDR2 SVGAGI (reference sequence). The junction had 4 bases not matched to a gene; V was cut back by 2 bases and J by 8 bases. In DNA, the CDR3 is TGTGCCAGCAGTTACGGGACTAGCGGGTCGGATGAGCAGTTCTTC. Its protein is CASSYGTSGSDEQFF.

The gene calls are TRBV25-1 and TRBJ2-6, with D uncertain. The V gene lost 3 bases and the J gene lost 1 base, with 10 bases spanning the gap. CDR3 length: 16 residues. Germline CDR1 MGHDK, CDR2 SYGVNS. The CDR3, as DNA: TGTGCCAGCAGTGACTCAGGTTTTTCTGGGGCCAACGTCCTGACTTTC. Translation: CASSDSGFSGANVLTF. The variable domain in full, completed from reference TRBV25-1 and TRBJ2-6, reads EADIYQTPRYLVIGTGKKITLECSQTMGHDKMYWYQQDPGMELHLIHYSYGVNSTEKGDLSSESTVSRIRTEHFPLTLESARPSHTSQYLCASSDSGFSGANVLTFGAGSRLTVL.

The V gene is TRBV11-2, the J gene TRBJ1-2; D might be TRBD1 (6 bases). V was cut by 5 bases and J by 0 bases, with 19 bases left in between. The CDR3 is made up of 17 amino acids. Germline V gene sequence: CDR1 SGHAT, CDR2 FQNNGV. The CDR3 sequence: CASSPRQARLANYGYTF. In DNA form, the CDR3 reads TGTGCCAGCAGCCCAAGACAGGCACGCTTAGCTAACTATGGCTACACCTTC. The full variable domain, rest sourced from reference TRBV11-2 and TRBJ1-2, is EAGVAQSPRYKIIEKRQSVAFWCNPISGHATLYWYQQILGQGPKLLIQFQNNGVVDDSQLPKDRFSAERLKGVDSTLKIQPAKLEDSAVYLCASSPRQARLANYGYTFGSGTRLTVV.